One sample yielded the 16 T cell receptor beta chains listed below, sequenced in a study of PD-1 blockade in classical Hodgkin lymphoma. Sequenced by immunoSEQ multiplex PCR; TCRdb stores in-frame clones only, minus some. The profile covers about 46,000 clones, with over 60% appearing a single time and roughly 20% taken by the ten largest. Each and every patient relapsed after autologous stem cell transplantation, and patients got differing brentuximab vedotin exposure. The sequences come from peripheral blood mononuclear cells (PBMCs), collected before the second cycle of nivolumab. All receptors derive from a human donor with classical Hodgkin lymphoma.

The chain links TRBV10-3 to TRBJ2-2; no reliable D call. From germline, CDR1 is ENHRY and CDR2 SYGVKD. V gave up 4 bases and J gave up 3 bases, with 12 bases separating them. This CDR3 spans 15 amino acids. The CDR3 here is CAISGTGPDTGELFF. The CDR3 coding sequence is TGTGCCATCAGTGGGACCGGGCCAGACACCGGGGAGCTGTTTTTT.

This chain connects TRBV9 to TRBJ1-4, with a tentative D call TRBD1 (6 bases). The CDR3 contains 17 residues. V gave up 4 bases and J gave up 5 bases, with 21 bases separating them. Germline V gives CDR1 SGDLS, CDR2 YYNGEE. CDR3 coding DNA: TGTGCCAGCAGCACAGGGCGAGTCGGGGGACTGAATGAAAAACTGTTTTTT. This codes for CASSTGRVGGLNEKLFF.

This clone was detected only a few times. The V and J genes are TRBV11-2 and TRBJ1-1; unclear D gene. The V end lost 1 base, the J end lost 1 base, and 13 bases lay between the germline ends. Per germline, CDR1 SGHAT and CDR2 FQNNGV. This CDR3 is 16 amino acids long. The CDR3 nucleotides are TGTGCCAGCAGCTTAGGGGCGGTAATGCGGAACACTGAAGCTTTCTTT. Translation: CASSLGAVMRNTEAFF.

This CDR3 reads CATQGLSGGATQYF. The DNA for the CDR3 is TGTGCCACACAAGGACTTAGCGGGGGGGCGACGCAGTATTTT. This sequence joins TRBV28 and TRBJ2-3, with TRBD2 matching 11 bases. The CDR3 contains 14 residues. The V segment lost 10 bases and the J segment 9 bases; nucleotides outside the gene matches: 12. The germline gives CDR1 MDHEN, CDR2 SYDVKM.

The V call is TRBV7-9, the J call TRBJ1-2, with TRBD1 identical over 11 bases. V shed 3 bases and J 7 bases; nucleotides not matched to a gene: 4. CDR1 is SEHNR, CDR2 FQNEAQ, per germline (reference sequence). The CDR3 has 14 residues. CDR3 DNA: TGTGCCAGCAGCTTGGACAGGGGGCACGGTGGCTACACCTTC. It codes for CASSLDRGHGGYTF.

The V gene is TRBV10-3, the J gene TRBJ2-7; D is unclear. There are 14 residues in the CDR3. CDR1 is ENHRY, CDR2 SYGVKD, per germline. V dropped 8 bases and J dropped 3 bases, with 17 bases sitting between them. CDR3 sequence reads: CAIRHPGAGYEQYF. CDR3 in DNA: TGTGCCATCCGGCATCCCGGAGCAGGCTACGAGCAGTACTTC.

CDR3 DNA sequence: TGTGCCAGCAGCATGCGGGACACAGATACGCAGTATTTT. Its translation is CASSMRDTDTQYF. The rearrangement uses TRBV9 and TRBJ2-3; a weak D match, TRBD2 (6 bases). Germline V gives CDR1 SGDLS, CDR2 YYNGEE. Trimming removed 4 bases from V and 2 bases from J, with 8 bases in between. This CDR3 comprises 13 residues.

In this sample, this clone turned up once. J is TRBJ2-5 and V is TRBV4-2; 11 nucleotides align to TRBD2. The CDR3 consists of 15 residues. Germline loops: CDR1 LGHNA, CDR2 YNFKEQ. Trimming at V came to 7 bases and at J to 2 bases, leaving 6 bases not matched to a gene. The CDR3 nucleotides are TGTGCCAGCATGGCTAGCGGGGGGCCACAAGAGACCCAGTACTTC. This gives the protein CASMASGGPQETQYF.

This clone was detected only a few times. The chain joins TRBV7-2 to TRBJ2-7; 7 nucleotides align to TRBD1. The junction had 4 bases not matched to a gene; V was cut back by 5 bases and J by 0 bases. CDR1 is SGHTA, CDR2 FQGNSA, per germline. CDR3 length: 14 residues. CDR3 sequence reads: CASSRGDSSYEQYF. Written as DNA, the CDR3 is TGTGCCAGCAGCCGAGGGGACAGCTCCTACGAGCAGTACTTC.

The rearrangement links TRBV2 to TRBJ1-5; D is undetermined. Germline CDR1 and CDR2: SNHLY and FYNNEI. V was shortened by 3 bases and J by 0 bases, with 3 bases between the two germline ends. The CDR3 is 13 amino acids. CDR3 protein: CASSDNSNQPQHF. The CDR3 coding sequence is TGTGCCAGCAGTGATAATAGCAATCAGCCCCAGCATTTT.

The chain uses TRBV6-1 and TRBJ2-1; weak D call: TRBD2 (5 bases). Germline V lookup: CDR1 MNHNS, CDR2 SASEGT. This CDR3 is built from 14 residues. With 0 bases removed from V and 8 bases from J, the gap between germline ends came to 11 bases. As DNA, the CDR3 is TGTGCCAGCAGTGAAGCCCCCCTAGCATATGAGCAGTTCTTC. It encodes CASSEAPLAYEQFF.

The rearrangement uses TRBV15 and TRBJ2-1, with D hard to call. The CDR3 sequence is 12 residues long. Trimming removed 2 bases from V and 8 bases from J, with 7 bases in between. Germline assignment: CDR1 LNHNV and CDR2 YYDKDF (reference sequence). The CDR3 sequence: CATSRSNYEQFF. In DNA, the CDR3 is TGTGCCACCAGCAGAAGTAACTATGAGCAGTTCTTC.

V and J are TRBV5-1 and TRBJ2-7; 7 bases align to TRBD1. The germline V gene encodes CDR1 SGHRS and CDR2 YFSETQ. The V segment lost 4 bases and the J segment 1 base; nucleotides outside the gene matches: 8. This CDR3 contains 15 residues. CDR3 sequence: CASSRGQPISYEQYF. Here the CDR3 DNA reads TGCGCCAGCAGCCGGGGACAGCCGATATCCTACGAGCAGTACTTC.

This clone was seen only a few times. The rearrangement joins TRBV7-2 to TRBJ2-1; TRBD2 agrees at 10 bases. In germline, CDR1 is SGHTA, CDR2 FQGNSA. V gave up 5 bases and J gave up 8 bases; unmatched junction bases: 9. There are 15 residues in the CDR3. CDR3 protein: CASSAAGTSVHEQFF. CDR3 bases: TGTGCCAGCAGCGCGGCCGGGACTAGCGTCCATGAGCAGTTCTTC.

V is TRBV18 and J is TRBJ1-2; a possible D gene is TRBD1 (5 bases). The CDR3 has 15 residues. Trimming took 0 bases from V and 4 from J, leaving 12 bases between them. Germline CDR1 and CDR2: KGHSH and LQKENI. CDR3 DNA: TGTGCCAGCTCACCACCGGATGGGGGGATCTATGGCTACACCTTC. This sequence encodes CASSPPDGGIYGYTF.

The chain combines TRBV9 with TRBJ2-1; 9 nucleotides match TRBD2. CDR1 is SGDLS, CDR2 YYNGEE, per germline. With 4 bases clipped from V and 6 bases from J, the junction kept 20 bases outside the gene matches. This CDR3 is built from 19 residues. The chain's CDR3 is CASSPRSGGRSSGTNEQFF. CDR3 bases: TGTGCCAGCAGCCCTCGTAGTGGGGGGAGGTCTAGCGGGACCAATGAGCAGTTCTTC.